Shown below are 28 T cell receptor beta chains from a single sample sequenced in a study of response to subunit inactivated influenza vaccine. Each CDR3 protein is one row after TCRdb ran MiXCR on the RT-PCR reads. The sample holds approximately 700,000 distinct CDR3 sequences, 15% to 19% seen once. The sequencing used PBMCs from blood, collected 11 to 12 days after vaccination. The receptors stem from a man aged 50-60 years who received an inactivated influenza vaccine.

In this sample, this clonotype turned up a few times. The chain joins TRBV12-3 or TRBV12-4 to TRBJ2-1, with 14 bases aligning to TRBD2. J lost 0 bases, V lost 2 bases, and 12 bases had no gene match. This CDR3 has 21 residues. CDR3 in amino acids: CASSLRGLAGAERSSYNEQFF. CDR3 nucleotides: TGTGCCAGCAGTTTAAGGGGACTAGCGGGAGCGGAGAGGAGCTCCTACAATGAGCAGTTCTTC.

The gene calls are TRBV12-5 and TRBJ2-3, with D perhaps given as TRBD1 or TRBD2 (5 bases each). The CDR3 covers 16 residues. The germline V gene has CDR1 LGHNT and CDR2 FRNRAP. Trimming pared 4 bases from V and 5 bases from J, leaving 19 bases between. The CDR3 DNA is TGTGCTAGTGGTTGGGCGGAACGGGACCTGGGAGATACGCAGTATTTT. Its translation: CASGWAERDLGDTQYF. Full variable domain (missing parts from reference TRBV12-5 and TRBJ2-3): DARVTQTPRHKVTEMGQEVTMRCQPILGHNTVFWYRQTMMQGLELLAYFRNRAPLDDSGMPKDRFSAEMPDATLATLKIQPSEPRDSAVYFCASGWAERDLGDTQYFGPGTRLTVL.

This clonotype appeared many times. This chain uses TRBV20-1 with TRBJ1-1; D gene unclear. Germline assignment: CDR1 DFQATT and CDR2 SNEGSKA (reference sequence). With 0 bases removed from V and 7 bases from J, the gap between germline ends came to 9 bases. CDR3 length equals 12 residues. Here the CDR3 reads CSARDLNGEAFF. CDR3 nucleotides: TGCAGTGCTAGAGACCTAAATGGTGAAGCTTTCTTT.

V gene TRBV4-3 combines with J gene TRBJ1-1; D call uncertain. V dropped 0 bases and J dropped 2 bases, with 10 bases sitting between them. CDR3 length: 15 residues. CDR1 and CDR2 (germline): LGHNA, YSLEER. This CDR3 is CASSQDRIENTEAFF. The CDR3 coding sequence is TGCGCCAGCAGCCAAGATCGTATAGAAAACACTGAAGCTTTCTTT.

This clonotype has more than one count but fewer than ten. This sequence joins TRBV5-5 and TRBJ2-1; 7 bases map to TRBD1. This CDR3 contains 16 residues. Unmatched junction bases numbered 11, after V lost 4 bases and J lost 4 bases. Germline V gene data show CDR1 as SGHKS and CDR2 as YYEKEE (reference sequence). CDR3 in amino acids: CASSPGTVNLYNEQFF. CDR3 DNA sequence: TGTGCCAGCAGCCCGGGGACAGTCAACCTTTACAATGAGCAGTTCTTC. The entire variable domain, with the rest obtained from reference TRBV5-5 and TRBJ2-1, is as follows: DAGVTQSPTHLIKTRGQQVTLRCSPISGHKSVSWYQQVLGQGPQFIFQYYEKEERGRGNFPDRFSARQFPNYSSELNVNALLLGDSALYLCASSPGTVNLYNEQFFGPGTRLTVL.

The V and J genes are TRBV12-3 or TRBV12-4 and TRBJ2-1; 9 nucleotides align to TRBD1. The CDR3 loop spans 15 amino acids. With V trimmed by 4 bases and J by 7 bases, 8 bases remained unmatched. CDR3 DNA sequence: TGTGCCAGCAGTTCCGGGACAGGGTCTCGGAATGAGCAGTTCTTC. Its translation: CASSSGTGSRNEQFF.

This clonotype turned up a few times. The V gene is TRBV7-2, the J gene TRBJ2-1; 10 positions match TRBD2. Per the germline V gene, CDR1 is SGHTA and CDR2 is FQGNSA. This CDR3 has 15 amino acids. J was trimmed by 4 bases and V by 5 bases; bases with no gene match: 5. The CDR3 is CASSASGGAYNEQFF. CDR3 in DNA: TGTGCCAGCAGCGCCAGCGGGGGGGCTTACAATGAGCAGTTCTTC.

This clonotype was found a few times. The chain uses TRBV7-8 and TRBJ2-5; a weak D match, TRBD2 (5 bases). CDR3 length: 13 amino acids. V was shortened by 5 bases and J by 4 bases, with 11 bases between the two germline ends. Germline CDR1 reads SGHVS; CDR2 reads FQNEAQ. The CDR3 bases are TGTGCCAGCAGCCATGGAGGACGAGAGACCCAGTACTTC. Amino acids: CASSHGGRETQYF. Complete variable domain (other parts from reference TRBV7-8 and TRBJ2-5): GAGVSQSPRYKVAKRGQDVALRCDPISGHVSLFWYQQALGQGPEFLTYFQNEAQLDKSGLPSDRFFAERPEGSVSTLKIQRTQQEDSAVYLCASSHGGRETQYFGPGTRLLVL.

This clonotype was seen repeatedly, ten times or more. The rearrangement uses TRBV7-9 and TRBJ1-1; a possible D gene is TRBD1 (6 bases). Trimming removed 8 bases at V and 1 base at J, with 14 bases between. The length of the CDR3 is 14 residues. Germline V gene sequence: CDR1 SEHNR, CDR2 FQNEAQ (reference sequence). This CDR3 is CASVPQGRNTEAFF. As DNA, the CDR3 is TGTGCCAGCGTCCCACAGGGCAGGAACACTGAAGCTTTCTTT.

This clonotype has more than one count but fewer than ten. In nucleotides, the CDR3 is TGTGCCAGCAGTTACTCGGCCTGGGAGGTAAGGAACAATCAGCCCCAGCATTTT. Protein product: CASSYSAWEVRNNQPQHF. The rearrangement links TRBV6-2 or TRBV6-3 to TRBJ1-5; D gene ambiguous. This CDR3 region has 18 residues. V lost 0 bases and J lost 3, with 18 bases in between. Germline CDR1 is MNHEY and CDR2 is SVGEGT.

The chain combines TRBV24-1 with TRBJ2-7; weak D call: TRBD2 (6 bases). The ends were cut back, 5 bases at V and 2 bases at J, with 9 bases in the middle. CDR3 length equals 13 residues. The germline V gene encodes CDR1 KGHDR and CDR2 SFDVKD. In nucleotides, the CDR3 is TGTGCCACCAGTGTGGCGGGGACCTACGAGCAGTACTTC. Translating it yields CATSVAGTYEQYF.

The CDR3 DNA is TGTGCCAGCAGCCAAGAGGCCGGTGAGCAGTTCTTC. Protein: CASSQEAGEQFF. The chain is built from TRBV4-2 and TRBJ2-1, with D uncertain. The CDR3 sequence is 12 residues long. The germline V gene has CDR1 LGHNA and CDR2 YNFKEQ. Trimming removed 0 bases from V and 9 bases from J, with 6 bases in between.

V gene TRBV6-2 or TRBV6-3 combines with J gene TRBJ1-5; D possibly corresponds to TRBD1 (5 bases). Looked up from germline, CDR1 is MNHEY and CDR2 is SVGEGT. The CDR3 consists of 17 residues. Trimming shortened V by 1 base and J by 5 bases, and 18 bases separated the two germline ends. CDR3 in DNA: TGTGCCAGCAGTTACTTACTACTGAAGGGGACCCATCAGCCCCAGCATTTT. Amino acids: CASSYLLLKGTHQPQHF.

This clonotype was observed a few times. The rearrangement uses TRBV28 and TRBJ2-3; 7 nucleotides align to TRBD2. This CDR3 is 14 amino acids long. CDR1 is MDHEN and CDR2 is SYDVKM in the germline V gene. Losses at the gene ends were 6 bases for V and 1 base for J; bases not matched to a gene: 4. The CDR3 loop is CASRSGVRTDTQYF. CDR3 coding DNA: TGTGCCAGCAGGAGCGGGGTTCGCACAGATACGCAGTATTTT.

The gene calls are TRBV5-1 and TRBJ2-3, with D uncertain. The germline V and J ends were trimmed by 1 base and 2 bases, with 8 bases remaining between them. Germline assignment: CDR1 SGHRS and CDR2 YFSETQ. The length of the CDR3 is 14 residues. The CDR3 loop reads CASSLFVFTDTQYF. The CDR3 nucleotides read TGCGCCAGCAGCTTGTTCGTCTTCACAGATACGCAGTATTTT.

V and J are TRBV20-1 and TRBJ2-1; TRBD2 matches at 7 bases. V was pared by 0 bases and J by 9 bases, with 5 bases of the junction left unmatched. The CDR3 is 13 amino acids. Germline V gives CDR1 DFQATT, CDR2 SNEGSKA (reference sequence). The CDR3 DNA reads TGCAGTGCTAGAGATATTGGGGGGGTTGAGCAGTTCTTC. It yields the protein CSARDIGGVEQFF.

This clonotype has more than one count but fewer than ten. The CDR3 region has the DNA TGTGCCAGCAGCTTACCTCGGCCGACTCAAATCACAGATACGCAGTATTTT. It translates to CASSLPRPTQITDTQYF. The V call is TRBV7-3, the J call TRBJ2-3; the D is unclear. V was pared by 2 bases and J by 2 bases, with 17 bases between. This CDR3 is built from 17 residues. The germline CDR1 and CDR2 sequences are SGHTA and FQGTGA.

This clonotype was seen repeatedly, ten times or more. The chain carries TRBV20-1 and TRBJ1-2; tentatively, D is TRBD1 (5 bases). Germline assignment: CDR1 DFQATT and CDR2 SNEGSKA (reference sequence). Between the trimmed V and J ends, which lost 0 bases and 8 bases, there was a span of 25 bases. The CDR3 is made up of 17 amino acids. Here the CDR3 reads CSARDRLRQQAARGYTF. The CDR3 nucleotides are TGCAGTGCTAGAGATCGGTTGCGACAGCAGGCAGCGCGGGGCTACACCTTC.

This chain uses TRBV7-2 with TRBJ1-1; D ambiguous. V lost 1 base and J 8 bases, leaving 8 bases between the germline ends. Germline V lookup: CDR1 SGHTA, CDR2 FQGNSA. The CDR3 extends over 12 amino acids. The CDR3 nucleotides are TGTGCCAGCAGCTTAGGACTGGGAGAAGCTTTCTTT. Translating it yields CASSLGLGEAFF.

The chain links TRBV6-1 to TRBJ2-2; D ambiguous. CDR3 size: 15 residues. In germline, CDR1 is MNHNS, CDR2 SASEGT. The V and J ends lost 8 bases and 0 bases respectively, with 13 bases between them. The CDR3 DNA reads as TGTGCCAGCGCCTTAGGACGTTCGAACACCGGGGAGCTGTTTTTT. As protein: CASALGRSNTGELFF.

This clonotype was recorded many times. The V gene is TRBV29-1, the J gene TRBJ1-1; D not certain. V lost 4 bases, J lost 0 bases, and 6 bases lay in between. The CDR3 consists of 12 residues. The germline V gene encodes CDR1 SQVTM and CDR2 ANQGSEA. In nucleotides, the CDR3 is TGCAGCGTTGGGGAAATGAACACTGAAGCTTTCTTT. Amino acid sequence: CSVGEMNTEAFF.

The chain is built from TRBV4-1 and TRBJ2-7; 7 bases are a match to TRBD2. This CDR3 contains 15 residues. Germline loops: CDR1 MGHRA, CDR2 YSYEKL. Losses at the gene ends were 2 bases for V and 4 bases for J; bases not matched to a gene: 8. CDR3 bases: TGCGCCAGCAGCCAAAGGGAGGGGCCCCAATACGAGCAGTACTTC. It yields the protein CASSQREGPQYEQYF.

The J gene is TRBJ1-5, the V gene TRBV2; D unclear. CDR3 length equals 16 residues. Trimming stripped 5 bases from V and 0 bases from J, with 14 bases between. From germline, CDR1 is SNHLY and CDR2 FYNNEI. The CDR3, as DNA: TGTGCCAGCAGTCCCACGGTTTACTATAGCAATCAGCCCCAGCATTTT. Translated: CASSPTVYYSNQPQHF.

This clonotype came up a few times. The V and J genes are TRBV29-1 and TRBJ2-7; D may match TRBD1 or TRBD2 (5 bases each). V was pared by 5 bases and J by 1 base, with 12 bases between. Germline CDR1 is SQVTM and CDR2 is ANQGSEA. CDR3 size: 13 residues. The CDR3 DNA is TGCAGCGTTTTACGGGACGGATCCTACGAGCAGTACTTC. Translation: CSVLRDGSYEQYF.

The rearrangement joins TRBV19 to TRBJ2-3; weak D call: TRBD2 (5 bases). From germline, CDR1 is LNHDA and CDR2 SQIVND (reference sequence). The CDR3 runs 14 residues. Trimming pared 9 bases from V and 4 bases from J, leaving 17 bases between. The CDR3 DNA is TGTGCCAGCGGACGGACTTCGTTCGCAGATACGCAGTATTTT. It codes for CASGRTSFADTQYF.

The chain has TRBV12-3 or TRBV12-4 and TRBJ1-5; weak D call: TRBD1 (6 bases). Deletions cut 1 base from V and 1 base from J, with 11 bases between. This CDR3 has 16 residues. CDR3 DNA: TGTGCCAGCAGTTTAGGGCAGGGGATCAGCAATCAGCCCCAGCATTTT. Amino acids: CASSLGQGISNQPQHF.

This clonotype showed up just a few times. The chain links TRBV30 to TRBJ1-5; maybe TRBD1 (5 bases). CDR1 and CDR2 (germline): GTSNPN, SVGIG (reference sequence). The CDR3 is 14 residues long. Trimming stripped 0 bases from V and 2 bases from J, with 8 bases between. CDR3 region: CAWSVARGNQPQHF. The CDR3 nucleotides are TGTGCCTGGAGTGTAGCCAGGGGCAATCAGCCCCAGCATTTT.

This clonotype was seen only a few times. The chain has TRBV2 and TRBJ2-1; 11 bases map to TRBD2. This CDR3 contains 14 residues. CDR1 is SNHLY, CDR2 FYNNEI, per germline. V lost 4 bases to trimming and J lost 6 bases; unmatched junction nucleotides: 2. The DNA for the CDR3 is TGTGCCAGCAGTGCTAGCGGGGGGTTCAATGAGCAGTTCTTC. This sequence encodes CASSASGGFNEQFF.